A single sample gave rise to the 19 T cell receptor beta chains below, sequenced in a study of T cell repertoires in cytomegalovirus infection. Their antigens remain unidentified. TCRdb re-called the reads with MiXCR, one entry per CDR3 protein. The sample holds roughly 280,000 distinct CDR3 sequences, 20% to 25% seen once. The sample in question was cultured PBMCs, obtained from culture after CMV antigen stimulation. The source is a human donor in good health (CMV status not recorded). Some clones in this sample may be carry-over from other donors' samples.

This clonotype was recorded only once. V is TRBV7-2 and J is TRBJ1-1; D is uncertain. V was clipped by 2 bases and J by 2 bases, with 9 bases between them. The germline gives CDR1 SGHTA, CDR2 FQGNSA. The CDR3 is 14 residues long. The CDR3 is CASSLTRRNTEAFF. CDR3 DNA: TGTGCCAGCAGCTTAACCCGACGAAACACTGAAGCTTTCTTT.

The rearrangement uses TRBV27 and TRBJ1-5; D may be TRBD1 (5 bases). V gave up 0 bases and J gave up 0 bases, with 9 bases separating them. There are 16 residues in the CDR3. Germline assignment: CDR1 MNHEY and CDR2 SMNVEV (reference sequence). The CDR3 is CASSLSGTISNQPQHF. The CDR3 DNA sequence: TGTGCCAGCAGTTTATCAGGGACGATTAGCAATCAGCCCCAGCATTTT.

The chain is built from TRBV28 and TRBJ2-5, with D tentatively TRBD2 (5 bases). The V end was cut by 6 bases, the J end by 4 bases, with 12 bases between. Germline assignment: CDR1 MDHEN and CDR2 SYDVKM. The CDR3 sequence is 13 residues long. CDR3 bases: TGTGCCAGCAGATCCGGACTCCGAGAGACCCAGTACTTC. It encodes CASRSGLRETQYF.

Ten or more counts support this clonotype. The chain joins TRBV19 to TRBJ2-1, with TRBD2 matching over 14 bases. V shed 6 bases and J 7 bases; nucleotides not matched to a gene: 8. CDR1 is LNHDA and CDR2 is SQIVND in the germline V gene (reference sequence). CDR3 length: 16 amino acids. CDR3 region: CASSPPGLAGVNEQFF. CDR3 nucleotides: TGTGCCAGTAGCCCACCGGGACTAGCGGGAGTTAATGAGCAGTTCTTC.

This clonotype appeared many times. The CDR3: CASSLIRAYNEQFF. CDR3 nucleotide sequence: TGTGCCAGCAGCTTAATCAGGGCCTACAATGAGCAGTTCTTC. This chain joins TRBV7-2 and TRBJ2-1; TRBD1 is a possible D gene (5 bases). The V gene lost 2 bases and the J gene lost 2 bases, with 7 bases spanning the gap. This CDR3 region has 14 residues. Per the germline V gene, CDR1 is SGHTA and CDR2 is FQGNSA.

The chain combines TRBV15 with TRBJ2-1; 8 bases agree with TRBD2. V shed 0 bases, J shed 5 bases, and the junction held 3 bases outside the gene matches. Germline CDR1 reads LNHNV; CDR2 reads YYDKDF (reference sequence). The CDR3 extends over 15 amino acids. CDR3 nucleotide sequence: TGTGCCACCAGCAGAGATAAACTAGCGGACAATGAGCAGTTCTTC. Encoded protein: CATSRDKLADNEQFF.

The rearrangement uses TRBV6-6 and TRBJ1-1; D remains unclear. The V gene lost 5 bases and the J gene lost 2 bases, with 12 bases spanning the gap. Germline V gene lookup returns CDR1 MNHNY and CDR2 SVGAGI (reference sequence). The CDR3 runs 14 residues. The CDR3 region is CASSPTSYNTEAFF. In DNA form, the CDR3 reads TGTGCCAGCAGTCCGACCTCATATAACACTGAAGCTTTCTTT.

The gene calls are TRBV12-3 or TRBV12-4 and TRBJ2-1, with 7 bases identical to TRBD2. This CDR3 has 14 amino acids. The ends lost 6 bases at V and 8 bases at J; junction bases unmatched: 10. The CDR3 sequence is CASSPMGGVDEQFF. CDR3 DNA sequence: TGTGCCAGCAGCCCCATGGGAGGGGTGGATGAGCAGTTCTTC.

In this sample, this clonotype turned up a few times. CDR3 protein: CSAMTGGQPQHF. CDR3 coding DNA: TGCAGTGCTATGACAGGGGGCCAGCCCCAGCATTTT. V gene TRBV20-1 combines with J gene TRBJ1-5, with TRBD1 identical over 10 bases. Germline lookup yields CDR1 DFQATT and CDR2 SNEGSKA (reference sequence). Unmatched junction bases numbered 1, after V lost 4 bases and J lost 7 bases. The CDR3 spans 12 residues.

There are many counts of this clonotype. This rearrangement joins TRBV7-8 to TRBJ2-7; 9 nucleotides match TRBD1. J lost 3 bases, V lost 5 bases, and 2 bases had no gene match. The germline V gene encodes CDR1 SGHVS and CDR2 FQNEAQ. The CDR3 has 13 amino acids. The DNA of the CDR3 is TGTGCCAGCAGCGGACAGGGGATCTACGAGCAGTACTTC. This translates into CASSGQGIYEQYF.

This rearrangement joins TRBV30 to TRBJ1-1; 7 bases agree with TRBD1. This CDR3 is built from 14 residues. Germline V lookup: CDR1 GTSNPN, CDR2 SVGIG (reference sequence). The junction had 6 bases not matched to a gene; V was cut back by 4 bases and J by 1 base. CDR3 residues: CAWNRQGRNTEAFF. In DNA form, the CDR3 reads TGTGCCTGGAACCGACAGGGTAGGAACACTGAAGCTTTCTTT.

This clonotype was observed many times. V and J are TRBV2 and TRBJ2-4, with D perhaps matching TRBD2 (6 bases). Germline lookup yields CDR1 SNHLY and CDR2 FYNNEI. The CDR3 is 15 residues long. Trimming shortened V by 7 bases and J by 1 base, and 14 bases separated the two germline ends. The chain's CDR3 is CASNSGGSAKNIQYF. CDR3 DNA sequence: TGTGCCAGCAATTCCGGGGGTTCGGCCAAAAACATTCAGTACTTC.

This clonotype has ten or more counts. The V and J genes are TRBV7-8 and TRBJ1-5; D gene uncertain. The V gene lost 5 bases and the J gene lost 1 base, with 9 bases spanning the gap. There are 14 residues in the CDR3. Germline V gene lookup returns CDR1 SGHVS and CDR2 FQNEAQ. The CDR3 DNA follows: TGTGCCAGCAGCCCGGGTATCAGCAATCAGCCCCAGCATTTT. Protein sequence: CASSPGISNQPQHF. Full variable domain (missing parts from reference TRBV7-8 and TRBJ1-5): GAGVSQSPRYKVAKRGQDVALRCDPISGHVSLFWYQQALGQGPEFLTYFQNEAQLDKSGLPSDRFFAERPEGSVSTLKIQRTQQEDSAVYLCASSPGISNQPQHFGDGTRLSIL.

This clonotype appeared many times. This chain joins TRBV7-2 and TRBJ2-2, with D uncertain. Trimming shortened V by 2 bases and J by 2 bases, and 12 bases separated the two germline ends. There are 16 residues in the CDR3. The germline V gene encodes CDR1 SGHTA and CDR2 FQGNSA. CDR3 DNA sequence: TGTGCCAGCAGCTTATCATTCTCGGCTAACACCGGGGAGCTGTTTTTT. Its translation is CASSLSFSANTGELFF.

A few counts support this clonotype. The chain carries TRBV4-3 and TRBJ1-6; D gene ambiguous. Germline-derived CDR1 and CDR2 are LGHNA and YSLEER. Trimming took off 0 bases at V and 10 bases at J, with 10 bases between the two ends. The CDR3 is 14 amino acids. The CDR3 loop is CASSQDRQRSPLHF. DNA of the CDR3: TGCGCCAGCAGCCAAGATCGGCAGCGCTCACCCCTCCACTTT.

This clonotype was counted many times. V usage is TRBV28 and J usage is TRBJ2-1; maybe TRBD2 (6 bases). CDR3 size: 14 residues. Deletions cut 6 bases from V and 4 bases from J, with 13 bases between. Germline values: CDR1 MDHEN, CDR2 SYDVKM. CDR3 protein: CASSLARVYNEQFF. In DNA, the CDR3 is TGTGCCAGCAGCCTAGCGAGGGTATACAATGAGCAGTTCTTC.

This chain joins TRBV6-8 and TRBJ1-1; D is undetermined. V was shortened by 6 bases and J by 6 bases, with 17 bases between the two germline ends. The CDR3 has 14 amino acids. Germline V gene data show CDR1 as MNHGY and CDR2 as SAAAGT. CDR3 sequence (DNA): TGTGCCAGCAGGCCCGAACCTCAAACGGCTGAAGCTTTCTTT. Translating it yields CASRPEPQTAEAFF.

This rearrangement joins TRBV3-1 to TRBJ2-1, with unresolved D. V lost 4 bases to trimming and J lost 9 bases, with 25 bases between them. The CDR3 length is 17 residues. The germline CDR1 and CDR2 sequences are LGHDT and YNNKEL (reference sequence). The DNA for the CDR3 is TGTGCCAGCAGCCTAGCCGGGTCACCATCACCAACGGGTGAGCAGTTCTTC. Translated: CASSLAGSPSPTGEQFF.

The J gene is TRBJ2-1, the V gene TRBV6-1, with TRBD2 matching 12 bases. Germline CDR1 reads MNHNS; CDR2 reads SASEGT. Trimming took 4 bases from V and 8 from J; bases not matched to a gene: 6. The CDR3 is 15 residues long. The CDR3 DNA follows: TGTGCCAGCAGTGCGACGACTAGCGGGAGCGATGAGCAGTTCTTC. It yields the protein CASSATTSGSDEQFF.